One and the same sample provided the 10 T cell receptor beta chains below, sequenced in a study of T cells in tumors after PD-1 blockade. The protocol was immunoSEQ multiplex PCR, while the TCRdb copy is restricted to in-frame clones and leaves out a portion. This table has fewer than 7,000 clones, approximately 74% appearing once. Material: tumor tissue, obtained before anti-PD-1 treatment. The receptors come from a human donor with basal cell carcinoma.

This clone was recorded only once. The chain combines TRBV12-2 with TRBJ2-2. TRBV12-2 is a known pseudogene. This CDR3 contains 15 residues. CDR3 region: CASRLVPDNTGELFF. The CDR3 DNA sequence: TGTGCAAGTCGCTTAGTTCCGGATAACACCGGGGAGCTGTTTTTT.

J is TRBJ2-5 and V is TRBV6-5, with a tentative D call TRBD1 (6 bases). This CDR3 is built from 13 residues. Per germline, CDR1 MNHEY and CDR2 SVGAGI. V was pared by 3 bases and J by 2 bases, with 7 bases between. For the CDR3, the DNA is TGTGCCAGCAGTTATACAGGGCAAGAGACCCAGTACTTC. It encodes CASSYTGQETQYF.

The V gene is TRBV9, the J gene TRBJ2-5; 9 bases align to TRBD2. Trimming took 2 bases from V and 1 from J; bases not matched to a gene: 3. CDR3 length: 15 residues. The germline V gene encodes CDR1 SGDLS and CDR2 YYNGEE. The CDR3: CASSVGRGGQETQYF. CDR3 coding DNA: TGTGCCAGCAGCGTCGGGCGGGGGGGCCAAGAGACCCAGTACTTC.

V is TRBV6-5 and J is TRBJ1-1, with D maybe TRBD1 (5 bases). There are 14 residues in the CDR3. Germline V CDR1 and CDR2: MNHEY, SVGAGI. V was pared by 4 bases and J by 2 bases, with 11 bases between. Written as DNA, the CDR3 is TGTGCCAGCAGTTCCCATCAGGGAAACACTGAAGCTTTCTTT. It yields the protein CASSSHQGNTEAFF.

V is TRBV19 and J is TRBJ2-3, with D uncertain. V dropped 6 bases and J dropped 0 bases, with 1 base sitting between them. Germline CDR1 reads LNHDA; CDR2 reads SQIVND (reference sequence). The CDR3 loop spans 11 amino acids. This CDR3 reads CASRSTDTQYF. CDR3 bases: TGTGCCAGTAGGAGCACAGATACGCAGTATTTT.

This chain links TRBV6-4 with TRBJ1-4; D ambiguous. The CDR3 length is 14 residues. Trimming took off 0 bases at V and 8 bases at J, with 10 bases between the two ends. CDR1 is MRHNA, CDR2 SNTAGT, per germline. The CDR3 DNA follows: TGTGCCAGCAGTGACTCTGGGTTTCGCGAAAAACTGTTTTTT. Translated: CASSDSGFREKLFF.

The chain joins TRBV4-2 to TRBJ2-2; 9 bases fit TRBD2. The CDR3 loop spans 18 amino acids. Trimming at V came to 1 base and at J to 3 bases, leaving 9 bases not matched to a gene. Per germline, CDR1 LGHNA and CDR2 YNFKEQ. CDR3 protein: CASSQGSVAGDHTGELFF. The CDR3 coding sequence is TGTGCCAGCAGCCAAGGTTCGGTAGCGGGGGACCACACCGGGGAGCTGTTTTTT.

This rearrangement joins TRBV5-1 to TRBJ2-7; a possible D gene is TRBD1 (6 bases). Germline CDR1 and CDR2: SGHRS and YFSETQ. V shed 9 bases and J shed 2 bases, with 18 bases lying between them. This CDR3 comprises 14 residues. The CDR3 nucleotides are TGCGCCACCTCAATGGAAGGACAGCCCTACGAGCAGTACTTC. Translating gives CATSMEGQPYEQYF.

The chain uses TRBV19 and TRBJ2-5, with D perhaps matching TRBD1 (6 bases). The germline CDR1 and CDR2 sequences are LNHDA and SQIVND (reference sequence). V shed 1 base and J shed 4 bases, with 10 bases lying between them. This CDR3 is 14 amino acids long. The CDR3 is CASSIVPGAETQYF. CDR3 DNA sequence: TGTGCCAGTAGTATAGTACCAGGGGCAGAGACCCAGTACTTC.

The chain carries TRBV6-6 and TRBJ1-5, with 10 bases aligning to TRBD1. This CDR3 is 16 amino acids long. Germline CDR1 and CDR2: MNHNY and SVGAGI (reference sequence). The ends lost 4 bases at V and 1 base at J; junction bases unmatched: 4. For the CDR3, the DNA is TGTGCCAGCAGTTCCCGGGACAGGGGCAGCAATCAGCCCCAGCATTTT. Its translation is CASSSRDRGSNQPQHF.